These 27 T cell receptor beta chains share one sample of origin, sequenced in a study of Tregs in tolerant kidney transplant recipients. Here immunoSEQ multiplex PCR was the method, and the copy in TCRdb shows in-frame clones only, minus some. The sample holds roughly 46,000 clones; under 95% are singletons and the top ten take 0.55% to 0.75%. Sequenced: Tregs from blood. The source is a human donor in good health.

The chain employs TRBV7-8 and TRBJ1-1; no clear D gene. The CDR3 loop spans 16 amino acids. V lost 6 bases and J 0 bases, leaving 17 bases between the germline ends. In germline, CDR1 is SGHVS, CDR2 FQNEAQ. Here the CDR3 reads CASSSLPGAMNTEAFF. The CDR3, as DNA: TGTGCCAGCAGTTCGCTGCCAGGTGCTATGAACACTGAAGCTTTCTTT.

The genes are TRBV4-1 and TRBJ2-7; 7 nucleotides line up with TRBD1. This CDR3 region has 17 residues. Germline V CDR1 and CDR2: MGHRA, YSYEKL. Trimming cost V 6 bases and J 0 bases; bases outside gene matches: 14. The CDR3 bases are TGCGCCAGCAGTCAAATCCCGACAGGGCCAAGCTCCTACGAGCAGTACTTC. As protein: CASSQIPTGPSSYEQYF.

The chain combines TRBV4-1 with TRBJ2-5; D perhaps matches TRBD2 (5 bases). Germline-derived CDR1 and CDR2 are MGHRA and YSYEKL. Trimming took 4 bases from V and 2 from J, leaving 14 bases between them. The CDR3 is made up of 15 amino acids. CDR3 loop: CASSRDRWEQETQYF. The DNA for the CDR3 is TGCGCCAGCAGCCGTGATCGGTGGGAGCAAGAGACCCAGTACTTC.

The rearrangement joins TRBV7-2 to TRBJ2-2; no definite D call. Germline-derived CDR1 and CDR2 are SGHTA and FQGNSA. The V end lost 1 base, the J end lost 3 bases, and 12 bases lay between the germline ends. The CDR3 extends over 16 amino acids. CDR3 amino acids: CASSLVSGRYTGELFF. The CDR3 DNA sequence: TGTGCCAGCAGCTTAGTATCGGGCAGATACACCGGGGAGCTGTTTTTT. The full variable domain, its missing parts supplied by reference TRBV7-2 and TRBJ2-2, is GAGVSQSPSNKVTEKGKDVELRCDPISGHTALYWYRQSLGQGLEFLIYFQGNSAPDKSGLPSDRFSAERTGGSVSTLTIQRTQQEDSAVYLCASSLVSGRYTGELFFGEGSRLTVL.

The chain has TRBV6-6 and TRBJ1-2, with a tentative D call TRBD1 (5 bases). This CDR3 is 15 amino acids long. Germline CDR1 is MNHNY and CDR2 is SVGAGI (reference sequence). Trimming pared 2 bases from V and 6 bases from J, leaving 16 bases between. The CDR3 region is CASSYVRSGTDGYTF. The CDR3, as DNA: TGTGCCAGCAGTTACGTTAGGTCCGGGACCGATGGCTACACCTTC.

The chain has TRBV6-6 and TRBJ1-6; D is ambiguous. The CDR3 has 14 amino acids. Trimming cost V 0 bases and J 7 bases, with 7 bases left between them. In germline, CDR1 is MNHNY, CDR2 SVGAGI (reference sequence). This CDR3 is CASSYSTANSPLHF. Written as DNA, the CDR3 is TGTGCCAGCAGTTACTCGACTGCGAATTCACCCCTCCACTTT.

CDR3 sequence: CASKLSRGGGSYNEQFF. The CDR3 nucleotides are TGTGCCAGCAAACTTTCTCGGGGGGGTGGCTCCTACAATGAGCAGTTCTTC. The V gene is TRBV2, the J gene TRBJ2-1; 8 positions agree with TRBD2. Looked up from germline, CDR1 is SNHLY and CDR2 is FYNNEI. The CDR3 sequence is 17 residues long. The J segment lost 0 bases and the V segment lost 7 bases, leaving 11 bases of the junction unmatched.

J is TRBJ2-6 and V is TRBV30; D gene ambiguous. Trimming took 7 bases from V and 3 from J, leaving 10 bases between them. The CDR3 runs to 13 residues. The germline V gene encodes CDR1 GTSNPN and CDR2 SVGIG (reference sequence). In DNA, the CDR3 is TGTGCCTCTACAGTACGTGGGGCCAACGTCCTGACTTTC. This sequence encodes CASTVRGANVLTF.

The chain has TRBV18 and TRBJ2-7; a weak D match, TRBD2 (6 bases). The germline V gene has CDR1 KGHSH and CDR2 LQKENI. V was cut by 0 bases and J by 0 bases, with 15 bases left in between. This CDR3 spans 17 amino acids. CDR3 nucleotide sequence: TGTGCCAGCTCACCACCGGTCCGTAGCGGTAGCTCCTACGAGCAGTACTTC. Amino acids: CASSPPVRSGSSYEQYF.

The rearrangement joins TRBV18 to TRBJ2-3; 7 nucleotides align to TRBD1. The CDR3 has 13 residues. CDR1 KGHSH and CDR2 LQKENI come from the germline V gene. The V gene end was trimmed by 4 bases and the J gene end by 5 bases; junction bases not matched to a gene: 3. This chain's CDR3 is CASSQGAGDTQYF. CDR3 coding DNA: TGTGCCAGCTCACAGGGGGCCGGAGATACGCAGTATTTT.

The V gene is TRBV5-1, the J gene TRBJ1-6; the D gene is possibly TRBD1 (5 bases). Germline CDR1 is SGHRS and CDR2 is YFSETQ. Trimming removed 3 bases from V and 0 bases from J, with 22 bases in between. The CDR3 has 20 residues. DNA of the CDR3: TGCGCCAGCAGCTGGAATATGGCCGACCCAGGGAGCTCCTATAATTCACCCCTCCACTTT. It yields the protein CASSWNMADPGSSYNSPLHF. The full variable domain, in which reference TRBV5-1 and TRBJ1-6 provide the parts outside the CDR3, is KAGVTQTPRYLIKTRGQQVTLSCSPISGHRSVSWYQQTPGQGLQFLFEYFSETQRNKGNFPGRFSGRQFSNSRSEMNVSTLELGDSALYLCASSWNMADPGSSYNSPLHFGNGTRLTVT.

The CDR3 nucleotides read TGTGCCAGCTCACTAGGGCGGGACAGCCTCACCGGGGAGCTGTTTTTT. It yields the protein CASSLGRDSLTGELFF. The rearrangement joins TRBV18 to TRBJ2-2; possible D gene TRBD1, 7 bases. Germline CDR1 reads KGHSH; CDR2 reads LQKENI. The CDR3 sequence is 16 residues long. Trimming took off 4 bases at V and 4 bases at J, with 16 bases between the two ends.

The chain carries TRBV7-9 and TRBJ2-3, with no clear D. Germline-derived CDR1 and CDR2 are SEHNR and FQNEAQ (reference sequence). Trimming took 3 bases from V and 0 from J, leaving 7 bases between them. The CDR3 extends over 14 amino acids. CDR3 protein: CASSLQPSTDTQYF. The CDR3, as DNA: TGTGCCAGCAGCTTGCAGCCTAGCACAGATACGCAGTATTTT. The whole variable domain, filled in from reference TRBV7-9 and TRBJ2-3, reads DTGVSQNPRHKITKRGQNVTFRCDPISEHNRLYWYRQTLGQGPEFLTYFQNEAQLEKSRLLSDRFSAERPKGSFSTLEIQRTEQGDSAMYLCASSLQPSTDTQYFGPGTRLTVL.

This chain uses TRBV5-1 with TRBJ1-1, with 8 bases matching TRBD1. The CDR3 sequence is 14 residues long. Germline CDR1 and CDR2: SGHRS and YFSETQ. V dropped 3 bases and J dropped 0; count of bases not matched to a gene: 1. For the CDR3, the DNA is TGCGCCAGCAGCTCGGGACAGGTGAACACTGAAGCTTTCTTT. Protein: CASSSGQVNTEAFF.

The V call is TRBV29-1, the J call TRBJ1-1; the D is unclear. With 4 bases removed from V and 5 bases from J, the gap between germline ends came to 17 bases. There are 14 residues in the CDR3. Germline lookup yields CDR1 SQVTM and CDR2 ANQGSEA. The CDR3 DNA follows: TGCAGCGTTGTGTACCCACAGCGAGGGACTGAAGCTTTCTTT. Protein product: CSVVYPQRGTEAFF.

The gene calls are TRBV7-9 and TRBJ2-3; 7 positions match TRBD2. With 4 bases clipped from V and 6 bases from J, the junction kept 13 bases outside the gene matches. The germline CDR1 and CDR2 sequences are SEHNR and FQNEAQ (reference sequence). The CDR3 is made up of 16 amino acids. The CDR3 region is CASSSAWTRGFDTQYF. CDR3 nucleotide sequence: TGTGCCAGCAGCTCGGCTTGGACTAGGGGTTTTGATACGCAGTATTTT.

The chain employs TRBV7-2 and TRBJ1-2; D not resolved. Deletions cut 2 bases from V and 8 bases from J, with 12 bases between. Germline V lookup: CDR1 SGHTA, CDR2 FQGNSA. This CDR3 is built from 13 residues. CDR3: CASSLSFMVGYTF. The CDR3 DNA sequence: TGTGCCAGCAGCTTAAGCTTCATGGTGGGCTACACCTTC.

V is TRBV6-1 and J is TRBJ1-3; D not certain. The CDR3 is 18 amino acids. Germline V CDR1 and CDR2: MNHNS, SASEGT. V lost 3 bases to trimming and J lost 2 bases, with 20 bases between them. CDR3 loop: CASSDYALGHPPGNTIYF. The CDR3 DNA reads TGTGCCAGCAGTGACTATGCCCTCGGGCACCCTCCTGGAAACACCATATATTTT.

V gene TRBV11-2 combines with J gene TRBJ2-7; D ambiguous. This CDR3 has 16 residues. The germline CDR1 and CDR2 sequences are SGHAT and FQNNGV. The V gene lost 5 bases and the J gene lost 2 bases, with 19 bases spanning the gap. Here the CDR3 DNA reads TGTGCCAGCAGCCTCCTCAGCAGGAGCCTTCCCTACGAGCAGTACTTC. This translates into CASSLLSRSLPYEQYF.

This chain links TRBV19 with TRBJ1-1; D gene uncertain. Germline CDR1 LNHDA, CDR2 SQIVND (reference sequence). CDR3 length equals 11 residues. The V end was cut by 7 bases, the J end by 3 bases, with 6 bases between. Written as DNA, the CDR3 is TGTGCCAGTATTGTGTACACTGAAGCTTTCTTT. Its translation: CASIVYTEAFF.

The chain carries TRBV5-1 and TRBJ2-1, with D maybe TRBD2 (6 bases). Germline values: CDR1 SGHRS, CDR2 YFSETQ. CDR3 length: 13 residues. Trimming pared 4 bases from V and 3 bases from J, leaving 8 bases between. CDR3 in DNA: TGCGCCAGCAGCGCGGGACTCTACAATGAGCAGTTCTTC. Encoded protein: CASSAGLYNEQFF.

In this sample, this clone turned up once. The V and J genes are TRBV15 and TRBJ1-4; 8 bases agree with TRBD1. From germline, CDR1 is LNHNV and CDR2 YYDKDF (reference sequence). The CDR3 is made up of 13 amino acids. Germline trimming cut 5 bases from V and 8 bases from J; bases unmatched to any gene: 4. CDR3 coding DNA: TGTGCCACCAGCGACAGGGGAGGGGAAAAACTGTTTTTT. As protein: CATSDRGGEKLFF.

Here the CDR3 DNA reads TGCGCCAGCAGCTTGGCCCCGGAGTCACCCCTCCACTTT. It is translated as CASSLAPESPLHF. The chain carries TRBV5-1 and TRBJ1-6; no clear D. The CDR3 covers 13 residues. V lost 0 bases and J 10 bases, leaving 8 bases between the germline ends. Germline V lookup: CDR1 SGHRS, CDR2 YFSETQ.

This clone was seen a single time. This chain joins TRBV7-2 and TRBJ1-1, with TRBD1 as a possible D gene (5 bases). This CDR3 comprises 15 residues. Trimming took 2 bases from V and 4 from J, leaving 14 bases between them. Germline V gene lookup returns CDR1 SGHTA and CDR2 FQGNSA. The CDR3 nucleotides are TGTGCCAGCAGCTTATTCGGGGCCTCAAGCACTGAAGCTTTCTTT. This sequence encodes CASSLFGASSTEAFF.

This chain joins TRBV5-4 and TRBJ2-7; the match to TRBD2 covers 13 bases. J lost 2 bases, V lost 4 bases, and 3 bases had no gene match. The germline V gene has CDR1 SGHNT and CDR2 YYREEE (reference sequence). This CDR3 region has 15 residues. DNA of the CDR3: TGTGCCAGCAGCCCTGGACTAGCGGGGGCCTACGAGCAGTACTTC. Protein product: CASSPGLAGAYEQYF.

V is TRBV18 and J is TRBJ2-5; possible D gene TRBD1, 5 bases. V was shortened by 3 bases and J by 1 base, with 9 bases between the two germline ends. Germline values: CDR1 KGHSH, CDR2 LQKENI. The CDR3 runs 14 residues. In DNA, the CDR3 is TGTGCCAGCTCACCCATTGACAGCCAAGAGACCCAGTACTTC. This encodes CASSPIDSQETQYF.

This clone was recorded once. DNA of the CDR3: TGTGCCGCTAGGGGAGGGGTTGGGGCCTATGGCTACACCTTC. It is translated as CAARGGVGAYGYTF. This chain uses TRBV6-5 with TRBJ1-2, with D possibly matching TRBD1 (5 bases). The V end lost 11 bases, the J end lost 4 bases, and 20 bases lay between the germline ends. Germline CDR1 reads MNHEY; CDR2 reads SVGAGI. The CDR3 spans 14 residues.